Below are 25 T cell receptor beta chains sequenced from a single sample in a study of shared clonotypes between healthy human individuals. CD45RO-negative, CCR7-positively selected cells formed the naive CD8 fraction, excluding terminally differentiated effector memory CD45RA+ cells. TCRdb's table, derived via immunoSEQ multiplex PCR, lists solely in-frame clones and lacks some. The data contain about 870,000 clones, about 92% of them seen just once; the ten biggest clones take up around 24%. The specimen sequenced was naive CD8+ T cells sorted from blood. These receptors came from a man aged 25 to 40 in good health.

The V call is TRBV4-2, the J call TRBJ2-7, with unresolved D. From germline, CDR1 is LGHNA and CDR2 YNFKEQ. Trimming stripped 0 bases from V and 3 bases from J, with 3 bases between. The CDR3 consists of 12 residues. CDR3 loop: CASSQDLYEQYF. Here the CDR3 DNA reads TGTGCCAGCAGCCAAGATCTCTACGAGCAGTACTTC.

The chain carries TRBV27 and TRBJ2-1; possibly TRBD1 for D (6 bases). Deletions cut 5 bases from V and 0 bases from J, with 14 bases between. Germline V gene sequence: CDR1 MNHEY, CDR2 SMNVEV (reference sequence). CDR3 size: 16 residues. This CDR3 is CASSPLMDSSYNEQFF. CDR3 nucleotides: TGTGCCAGCAGTCCGTTAATGGACAGCTCCTACAATGAGCAGTTCTTC.

Notes on this clone: Other DNA variants within this sample encode the same CDR3. The chain employs TRBV9 and TRBJ1-5; D may be TRBD1 (5 bases). In germline, CDR1 is SGDLS, CDR2 YYNGEE. The CDR3 runs to 15 residues. Trimming left V 0 bases short and J 4 bases short, with 11 bases between. As DNA, the CDR3 is TGTGCCAGCAGCGTAGGTGGGGGAGTTAATCAGCCCCAGCATTTT. Translated: CASSVGGGVNQPQHF.

This clone came up once. This chain links TRBV7-6 with TRBJ2-7; the match to TRBD1 covers 9 bases. The CDR3 totals 15 residues. Germline-derived CDR1 and CDR2 are SGHVS and FNYEAQ. V was clipped by 4 bases and J by 3 bases; unmatched bases: 7. CDR3 coding DNA: TGTGCCAGCAGCTGGGGACAGGGAGTAAACTACGAGCAGTACTTC. Its translation is CASSWGQGVNYEQYF.

The chain joins TRBV7-9 to TRBJ1-1; 7 bases are a match to TRBD1. The CDR3 totals 15 residues. The V segment lost 5 bases and the J segment 1 base; nucleotides outside the gene matches: 7. Germline assignment: CDR1 SEHNR and CDR2 FQNEAQ (reference sequence). In nucleotides, the CDR3 is TGTGCCAGCAGCGCCCCGACAGGGCAGAACACTGAAGCTTTCTTT. It encodes CASSAPTGQNTEAFF.

The chain links TRBV29-1 to TRBJ2-7; D might be TRBD1 (5 bases). CDR1 and CDR2 from the germline V gene are SQVTM and ANQGSEA. The CDR3 is made up of 13 amino acids. The ends were cut back, 0 bases at V and 1 base at J, with 7 bases in the middle. CDR3: CSVEDGASYEQYF. For the CDR3, the DNA is TGCAGCGTTGAAGATGGGGCATCCTACGAGCAGTACTTC.

CDR3 DNA sequence: TGTGCCAGCAGCTTAGTTAGCGGGAGTCCGAACACCGGGGAGCTGTTTTTT. The encoded protein is CASSLVSGSPNTGELFF. V is TRBV7-9 and J is TRBJ2-2; 9 bases line up with TRBD2. The CDR3 consists of 17 residues. After removal of 1 base from V and 0 bases from J, the junction contained 3 bases not matched to a gene. The germline gives CDR1 SEHNR, CDR2 FQNEAQ (reference sequence).

The J gene is TRBJ1-1, the V gene TRBV9, with D unclear. Germline V CDR1 and CDR2: SGDLS, YYNGEE. Between the trimmed V and J ends, which lost 0 bases and 0 bases, there was a span of 12 bases. The length of the CDR3 is 16 residues. The CDR3 region is CASSVGRGSMNTEAFF. The CDR3 nucleotides read TGTGCCAGCAGCGTAGGAAGAGGGTCTATGAACACTGAAGCTTTCTTT.

The CDR3 region has the DNA TGCAGCGTTGATGTGGGGGAGCCCTCCTACGAGCAGTACTTC. Encoded protein: CSVDVGEPSYEQYF. The rearrangement uses TRBV29-1 and TRBJ2-7, with D perhaps being TRBD1 or TRBD2 (5 bases each). Germline lookup yields CDR1 SQVTM and CDR2 ANQGSEA. The CDR3 extends over 14 amino acids. Trimming pared 3 bases from V and 0 bases from J, leaving 12 bases between.

V is TRBV28 and J is TRBJ2-5, with D possibly being TRBD2 (7 bases). There are 14 residues in the CDR3. Trimming removed 7 bases at V and 4 bases at J, with 16 bases between. CDR1 and CDR2 (germline): MDHEN, SYDVKM. As DNA, the CDR3 is TGTGCCAGCAACCTCATGGGAGGGGGAGAGACCCAGTACTTC. Translation: CASNLMGGGETQYF. The entire variable domain, with the rest obtained from reference TRBV28 and TRBJ2-5, is as follows: DVKVTQSSRYLVKRTGEKVFLECVQDMDHENMFWYRQDPGLGLRLIYFSYDVKMKEKGDIPEGYSVSREKKERFSLILESASTNQTSMYLCASNLMGGGETQYFGPGTRLLVL.

This chain uses TRBV27 with TRBJ2-1; no clear D. This CDR3 has 14 amino acids. Germline CDR1 and CDR2: MNHEY and SMNVEV (reference sequence). V lost 2 bases and J 8 bases, leaving 13 bases between the germline ends. CDR3 nucleotide sequence: TGTGCCAGCAGTTTACTGGCTTCTAGGGATGAGCAGTTCTTC. It yields the protein CASSLLASRDEQFF.

The genes are TRBV7-9 and TRBJ2-3; D ambiguous. V lost 5 bases, J lost 5 bases, and 14 bases lay in between. The CDR3 runs to 14 residues. Germline V gives CDR1 SEHNR, CDR2 FQNEAQ (reference sequence). CDR3 DNA sequence: TGTGCCAGCAGCGGGAAAGAGGAGTTAGATACGCAGTATTTT. Its protein is CASSGKEELDTQYF.

The chain carries TRBV4-1 and TRBJ1-4; D gene ambiguous. The CDR3 has 16 residues. Trimming stripped 6 bases from V and 6 bases from J, with 20 bases between. Germline CDR1 is MGHRA and CDR2 is YSYEKL. CDR3 protein: CASSDPSPRSDEKLFF. DNA for the CDR3: TGCGCCAGCAGTGACCCGTCGCCTAGGTCGGATGAAAAACTGTTTTTT.

The rearrangement uses TRBV7-2 and TRBJ2-2, with TRBD2 matching over 7 bases. Germline CDR1 SGHTA, CDR2 FQGNSA. With V trimmed by 4 bases and J by 4 bases, 3 bases remained unmatched. This CDR3 is 14 amino acids long. The CDR3, as DNA: TGTGCCAGCAGCTCAGCGGGAATCACCGGGGAGCTGTTTTTT. Residues: CASSSAGITGELFF. The entire variable domain, with the rest obtained from reference TRBV7-2 and TRBJ2-2, is as follows: GAGVSQSPSNKVTEKGKDVELRCDPISGHTALYWYRQSLGQGLEFLIYFQGNSAPDKSGLPSDRFSAERTGGSVSTLTIQRTQQEDSAVYLCASSSAGITGELFFGEGSRLTVL.

V is TRBV4-3 and J is TRBJ1-2, with no clear D. CDR1 and CDR2 (germline): LGHNA, YSLEER. This CDR3 contains 17 residues. V lost 0 bases to trimming and J lost 5 bases, with 19 bases between them. In nucleotides, the CDR3 is TGCGCCAGCAGCCAAGAGGGGTCCCCAGCCGGTGGTTATGGCTACACCTTC. The encoded protein is CASSQEGSPAGGYGYTF.

The gene calls are TRBV27 and TRBJ2-3, with a weak D call TRBD1 (7 bases). The CDR3 is 12 amino acids. Germline V CDR1 and CDR2: MNHEY, SMNVEV (reference sequence). V was trimmed by 10 bases and J by 4 bases, leaving 12 bases between them. The CDR3, as DNA: TGTGCCACCAGGGGGGTGCCAGATACGCAGTATTTT. It encodes CATRGVPDTQYF.

The chain is built from TRBV29-1 and TRBJ2-1; perhaps D is TRBD1 or TRBD2 (5 bases each). The ends were cut back, 7 bases at V and 0 bases at J, with 10 bases in the middle. The CDR3 covers 13 residues. Germline-derived CDR1 and CDR2 are SQVTM and ANQGSEA. DNA for the CDR3: TGCAGCGCCCGAGGGACCTCCTACAATGAGCAGTTCTTC. Translation: CSARGTSYNEQFF.

On this clone itself: Other DNA sequences within the sample encode an identical CDR3. The gene calls are TRBV27 and TRBJ1-1; D gene uncertain. This CDR3 contains 13 residues. Germline V gives CDR1 MNHEY, CDR2 SMNVEV (reference sequence). Trimming cost V 2 bases and J 2 bases, with 6 bases left between them. CDR3 DNA sequence: TGTGCCAGCAGTTTAGGGAGAAACACTGAAGCTTTCTTT. As protein: CASSLGRNTEAFF.

The chain combines TRBV29-1 with TRBJ1-1, with unresolved D. This CDR3 spans 14 amino acids. The V gene lost 1 base and the J gene lost 2 bases, with 11 bases spanning the gap. The germline CDR1 and CDR2 sequences are SQVTM and ANQGSEA. The CDR3 bases are TGCAGCGTTGAAGTATGGGAGACTAACACTGAAGCTTTCTTT. Its protein product is CSVEVWETNTEAFF.

The chain couples TRBV7-9 to TRBJ2-7; 8 bases line up with TRBD1. The V gene's germline CDR1 is SEHNR and CDR2 FQNEAQ (reference sequence). The CDR3 consists of 15 residues. Unmatched junction bases numbered 8, after V lost 5 bases and J lost 2 bases. The CDR3 loop is CASSTATGETYEQYF. The CDR3 nucleotides are TGTGCCAGCAGCACAGCGACAGGGGAGACCTACGAGCAGTACTTC.

V gene TRBV14 combines with J gene TRBJ2-7; D is perhaps TRBD1 (6 bases). Germline values: CDR1 SGHDN, CDR2 FVKESK. V lost 4 bases and J 6 bases, leaving 13 bases between the germline ends. This CDR3 is 13 amino acids long. This CDR3 reads CASSLIQGGEQYF. CDR3 sequence (DNA): TGTGCCAGCAGCCTTATACAGGGCGGCGAGCAGTACTTC.

V gene TRBV5-6 combines with J gene TRBJ2-7; no clear D gene. Germline V gene lookup returns CDR1 SGHDT and CDR2 YYEEEE. The CDR3 length is 17 residues. Trimming cost V 1 base and J 0 bases, with 17 bases left between them. CDR3 loop: CASSLSGLARSSYEQYF. The CDR3 DNA follows: TGTGCCAGCAGCTTGTCAGGCTTAGCTCGAAGCTCCTACGAGCAGTACTTC.

The V gene is TRBV7-9, the J gene TRBJ2-5; the D call may be TRBD1 or TRBD2 (6 bases each). This CDR3 comprises 15 residues. V shed 1 base and J shed 5 bases, with 14 bases lying between them. Germline assignment: CDR1 SEHNR and CDR2 FQNEAQ (reference sequence). This CDR3 reads CASSLVTRGMETQYF. The CDR3 nucleotides are TGTGCCAGCAGCTTAGTGACTAGGGGGATGGAGACCCAGTACTTC.

V gene TRBV2 combines with J gene TRBJ2-1, with D hard to call. Germline V lookup: CDR1 SNHLY, CDR2 FYNNEI. Deletions cut 7 bases from V and 8 bases from J, with 18 bases between. The CDR3 contains 14 residues. The CDR3 here is CASKASLSTDEQFF. For the CDR3, the DNA is TGTGCCAGCAAGGCCTCCTTGAGTACCGATGAGCAGTTCTTC.

The rearrangement uses TRBV13 and TRBJ2-7; D may correspond to TRBD1 or TRBD2 (5 bases each). The CDR3 covers 13 residues. CDR1 is PRHDT, CDR2 FYEKMQ, per germline (reference sequence). V gave up 8 bases and J gave up 5 bases, with 16 bases separating them. The CDR3 protein is CASSEGTPDEQYF. The DNA for the CDR3 is TGTGCCAGCTCTGAGGGGACCCCCGACGAGCAGTACTTC.